These 23 T cell receptor beta chains came from one sample sequenced in a study of regulatory T cells in long-lasting Graves disease. The time point here: persistent/refractory GD, antithyroid drugs over 5 years with positive TRAb. Extracted RNA from PBMCs served as the source of the TCR library. Library construction for TCR beta used iRepertoire HTBI primers and Arm-PCR of CDR3 regions. TCRdb reanalysed the multiplex PCR reads using MiXCR and keeps one entry per CDR3 protein. This table has 500,000 to 800,000 distinct CDR3 sequences, 25% to 30% appearing once. Sample: peripheral blood mononuclear cells (PBMCs), taken when the disease was refractory, from a patient treated with antithyroid drugs. These TCRs come from a female donor with Graves disease.

This clonotype showed up just a few times. This sequence joins TRBV12-3 or TRBV12-4 and TRBJ1-2; D is perhaps TRBD1 (5 bases). Trimming shortened V by 5 bases and J by 0 bases, and 13 bases separated the two germline ends. The CDR3 sequence is 15 residues long. The CDR3 DNA follows: TGTGCCAGCAGTGCTCGACAGACTACTAACTATGGCTACACCTTC. Translated, it gives CASSARQTTNYGYTF.

The chain has TRBV29-1 and TRBJ1-2; weak D call: TRBD1 (6 bases). Germline V gives CDR1 SQVTM, CDR2 ANQGSEA. CDR3 size: 12 residues. V lost 4 bases, J lost 4 bases, and 10 bases lay in between. CDR3: CSVGTTGYGYTF. The CDR3 DNA is TGCAGCGTTGGTACGACAGGCTATGGCTACACCTTC. The whole variable domain, filled in from reference TRBV29-1 and TRBJ1-2, reads SAVISQKPSRDICQRGTSLTIQCQVDSQVTMMFWYRQQPGQSLTLIATANQGSEATYESGFVIDKFPISRPNLTFSTLTVSNMSPEDSSIYLCSVGTTGYGYTFGSGTRLTVV.

This clonotype was seen more than once but under ten times. This CDR3 is CASRSRESGELFF. CDR3 DNA: TGTGCCAGCAGGTCTAGGGAGTCCGGGGAGCTGTTTTTT. The chain has TRBV2 and TRBJ2-2, with a possible D match to TRBD2 (5 bases). Trimming stripped 6 bases from V and 6 bases from J, with 11 bases between. CDR3 length equals 13 residues. Germline CDR1 reads SNHLY; CDR2 reads FYNNEI.

This clonotype was detected only a few times. This sequence joins TRBV19 and TRBJ1-5; D unresolved. The CDR3 is 15 residues long. Trimming cost V 7 bases and J 0 bases, with 13 bases left between them. Germline CDR1 is LNHDA and CDR2 is SQIVND (reference sequence). The DNA for the CDR3 is TGTGCCAGTAACCCTCTTGGCTCTAGCAATCAGCCCCAGCATTTT. Its translation is CASNPLGSSNQPQHF.

The rearrangement uses TRBV7-9 and TRBJ2-7, with 7 nucleotides matching TRBD2. Germline V gives CDR1 SEHNR, CDR2 FQNEAQ (reference sequence). The CDR3 loop spans 14 amino acids. Trimming removed 6 bases from V and 6 bases from J; junction bases left unmatched: 11. This CDR3 reads CASSLSLTSAEQYF. CDR3 in DNA: TGTGCCAGCAGTTTATCCCTAACTAGCGCCGAGCAGTACTTC.

The table lists this clonotype with a few counts. The chain combines TRBV11-2 with TRBJ2-2, with D perhaps matching TRBD1 or TRBD2 (5 bases each). The germline CDR1 and CDR2 sequences are SGHAT and FQNNGV. CDR3 length: 16 residues. V was trimmed by 5 bases and J by 3 bases, leaving 16 bases between them. The chain's CDR3 is CASSAGTAGYTGELFF. The CDR3, as DNA: TGTGCCAGCAGCGCCGGGACGGCCGGTTACACCGGGGAGCTGTTTTTT.

This chain connects TRBV6-5 to TRBJ1-4, with 10 bases lining up with TRBD1. The CDR3 consists of 14 residues. Germline assignment: CDR1 MNHEY and CDR2 SVGAGI. V lost 2 bases and J lost 7; bases outside the gene matches: 1. The CDR3 sequence: CASSYGTGVEKLFF. Written as DNA, the CDR3 is TGTGCCAGCAGTTACGGGACAGGGGTTGAAAAACTGTTTTTT.

This clonotype has more than one count but fewer than ten. CDR3 region: CSAREAGRREETQYF. The DNA of the CDR3 is TGCAGTGCTAGAGAAGCAGGGAGGCGGGAAGAGACCCAGTACTTC. The chain employs TRBV20-1 and TRBJ2-5; tentatively, D is TRBD2 (6 bases). The CDR3 length is 15 residues. V lost 0 bases to trimming and J lost 3 bases, with 14 bases between them. Germline V gives CDR1 DFQATT, CDR2 SNEGSKA (reference sequence).

The CDR3, as DNA: TGTGCCAGCAGCTCCCGGACTAGCGGGACCAGACCAGCCTACGAGCAGTACTTC. Translated, it gives CASSSRTSGTRPAYEQYF. The chain carries TRBV5-6 and TRBJ2-7, with 12 bases that match TRBD2. With V trimmed by 3 bases and J by 2 bases, 12 bases remained unmatched. The CDR3 is 18 amino acids. CDR1 and CDR2 from the germline V gene are SGHDT and YYEEEE. Based on the CDR3 plus reference TRBV5-6 and TRBJ2-7, the full variable domain is DAGVTQSPTHLIKTRGQQVTLRCSPKSGHDTVSWYQQALGQGPQFIFQYYEEEERQRGNFPDRFSGHQFPNYSSELNVNALLLGDSALYLCASSSRTSGTRPAYEQYFGPGTRLTVT.

This clonotype was counted only a few times. In DNA form, the CDR3 reads TGTGCCAGCAGCCCCAGGCAAGCGATTGGAAACACCATATATTTT. It specifies CASSPRQAIGNTIYF. The rearrangement joins TRBV11-2 to TRBJ1-3; D not certain. The CDR3 contains 15 residues. V was pared by 5 bases and J by 3 bases, with 14 bases between. The germline gives CDR1 SGHAT, CDR2 FQNNGV.

The chain is built from TRBV7-9 and TRBJ1-3, with TRBD1 matching over 10 bases. The germline V gene has CDR1 SEHNR and CDR2 FQNEAQ (reference sequence). CDR3 length: 14 amino acids. Trimming at V came to 5 bases and at J to 14 bases, leaving 12 bases not matched to a gene. The CDR3 DNA reads as TGTGCCAGCAGCGTACCGGGACAGGGGTTGGATTTATATTTT. Translated: CASSVPGQGLDLYF.

This clonotype was seen ten or more times. This chain uses TRBV12-3 or TRBV12-4 with TRBJ1-2; D possibly corresponds to TRBD1 (6 bases). The CDR3 runs to 14 residues. The V gene lost 6 bases and the J gene lost 7 bases, with 18 bases spanning the gap. DNA of the CDR3: TGTGCCAGCAGCCGGGACACGTCTCGACCTGGCTACACCTTC. This translates into CASSRDTSRPGYTF.

This clonotype was detected a few times. This chain joins TRBV20-1 and TRBJ1-2; perhaps TRBD1 as D (6 bases). The germline V and J ends were trimmed by 3 bases and 7 bases, with 15 bases remaining between them. This CDR3 contains 13 residues. Germline V lookup: CDR1 DFQATT, CDR2 SNEGSKA (reference sequence). CDR3: CSASRDTRFGYTF. The CDR3 DNA follows: TGCAGTGCTAGCCGGGACACCCGTTTTGGCTACACCTTC.

This clonotype appeared a few times. The V call is TRBV28, the J call TRBJ1-1, with TRBD1 matching over 7 bases. V lost 2 bases, J lost 10 bases, and 13 bases stayed unmatched. Germline CDR1 MDHEN, CDR2 SYDVKM. The CDR3 consists of 15 residues. The CDR3 here is CASSLRGGASIVAFF. The CDR3 DNA sequence: TGTGCCAGCAGTTTAAGAGGGGGCGCGTCTATTGTAGCTTTCTTT.

This clonotype has at least ten counts. The chain is built from TRBV28 and TRBJ1-1, with 7 bases that match TRBD1. Germline values: CDR1 MDHEN, CDR2 SYDVKM. This CDR3 comprises 20 residues. J gave up 3 bases and V 6 bases, and 25 bases lay outside the gene matches. In DNA, the CDR3 is TGTGCCAGCAGGACGACAGGCATTAAGGGACAGTGGGCGAGTGACACTGAAGCTTTCTTT. Translated, it gives CASRTTGIKGQWASDTEAFF.

The V call is TRBV10-3, the J call TRBJ2-4; 13 bases are a match to TRBD2. The CDR3 covers 19 residues. Unmatched junction bases numbered 11, after V lost 3 bases and J lost 3 bases. CDR1 is ENHRY and CDR2 is SYGVKD in the germline V gene. The CDR3 DNA reads as TGTGCCATCAGTGAATTCTCGACTAGCGGGAGGATGGGCAAAAACATTCAGTACTTC. It specifies CAISEFSTSGRMGKNIQYF.

The table lists this clonotype with many counts. The gene calls are TRBV28 and TRBJ1-1, with TRBD1 matching 7 bases. This CDR3 has 14 amino acids. Germline CDR1 and CDR2: MDHEN and SYDVKM. V shed 5 bases and J 3 bases; nucleotides not matched to a gene: 6. CDR3 in DNA: TGTGCCAGCAGTCTTACAGGGGTAGACACTGAAGCTTTCTTT. Protein product: CASSLTGVDTEAFF. Full variable domain (rest looked up from reference TRBV28 and TRBJ1-1): DVKVTQSSRYLVKRTGEKVFLECVQDMDHENMFWYRQDPGLGLRLIYFSYDVKMKEKGDIPEGYSVSREKKERFSLILESASTNQTSMYLCASSLTGVDTEAFFGQGTRLTVV.

The J gene is TRBJ1-5, the V gene TRBV12-3 or TRBV12-4; D unresolved. The ends were cut back, 1 base at V and 9 bases at J, with 7 bases in the middle. This CDR3 region has 12 residues. The CDR3 DNA follows: TGTGCCAGCAGTTTAGAGGCACGGCCCCAGCATTTT. Translated: CASSLEARPQHF.

The chain couples TRBV6-1 to TRBJ1-5; D call uncertain. V lost 2 bases, J lost 0 bases, and 17 bases lay in between. Germline V gene data show CDR1 as MNHNS and CDR2 as SASEGT. The CDR3 has 18 amino acids. CDR3 nucleotides: TGTGCCAGCAGTGAAAGGCAGAGTCTTTCATATAGCAATCAGCCCCAGCATTTT. Translating gives CASSERQSLSYSNQPQHF.

This clonotype was detected only a few times. The rearrangement links TRBV7-9 to TRBJ2-5, with D possibly matching TRBD2 (5 bases). Germline CDR1 reads SEHNR; CDR2 reads FQNEAQ (reference sequence). V was clipped by 5 bases and J by 6 bases, with 10 bases between them. The CDR3 is 12 amino acids. The CDR3 sequence: CASSRDAQTQYF. The CDR3 nucleotides read TGTGCCAGCAGCCGGGATGCACAGACCCAGTACTTC. Based on the CDR3 plus reference TRBV7-9 and TRBJ2-5, the full variable domain is DTGVSQNPRHKITKRGQNVTFRCDPISEHNRLYWYRQTLGQGPEFLTYFQNEAQLEKSRLLSDRFSAERPKGSFSTLEIQRTEQGDSAMYLCASSRDAQTQYFGPGTRLLVL.

The rearrangement uses TRBV29-1 and TRBJ2-2, with a weak D call TRBD2 (6 bases). Trimming cost V 4 bases and J 6 bases, with 15 bases left between them. The CDR3 is 14 residues long. Germline lookup yields CDR1 SQVTM and CDR2 ANQGSEA. The CDR3 region has the DNA TGCAGCGTTGCTGGGACTTTCGTAGCCGGGGAGCTGTTTTTT. It codes for CSVAGTFVAGELFF.

The genes are TRBV7-9 and TRBJ1-2; D is ambiguous. Germline CDR1 and CDR2: SEHNR and FQNEAQ (reference sequence). V was shortened by 5 bases and J by 1 base, with 14 bases between the two germline ends. The CDR3 loop spans 15 amino acids. This chain's CDR3 is CASSPALDLNYGYTF. The DNA for the CDR3 is TGTGCCAGCAGCCCGGCCCTGGACCTTAACTATGGCTACACCTTC.

This clonotype was observed a handful of times. This chain links TRBV5-1 with TRBJ2-7; D possibly corresponds to TRBD2 (7 bases). The V end was cut by 0 bases, the J end by 3 bases, with 13 bases between. The CDR3 contains 15 residues. The germline V gene has CDR1 SGHRS and CDR2 YFSETQ. The CDR3 region has the DNA TGCGCCAGCAGCTTGGCGGGGGGCGGCCTCTACGAGCAGTACTTC. The encoded protein is CASSLAGGGLYEQYF.